This passage covers 19 T cell receptor beta chains from one sample sequenced in a study of blood T cell repertoires in COVID-19. Clones were read by immunoSEQ multiplex PCR, and TCRdb kept only the in-frame ones, dropping some. The sample records around 300,000 clones, roughly 85% being singletons. Source material: PBMCs or T cells enriched from blood (not recorded which). The receptors stem from a woman aged 45-65 years who had recovered from COVID-19.

The chain recombines TRBV6-4 with TRBJ1-1; D possibly corresponds to TRBD1 (5 bases). Germline V gene lookup returns CDR1 MRHNA and CDR2 SNTAGT. This CDR3 has 14 residues. Trimming shortened V by 5 bases and J by 1 base, and 11 bases separated the two germline ends. CDR3 in amino acids: CASSLTVGNTEAFF. The CDR3 DNA is TGTGCCAGCAGTCTGACAGTGGGGAACACTGAAGCTTTCTTT.

This clone has only one observation. The chain uses TRBV5-5 and TRBJ1-3, with D unclear. The CDR3 is made up of 12 amino acids. The V gene lost 7 bases and the J gene lost 0 bases, with 5 bases spanning the gap. Germline-derived CDR1 and CDR2 are SGHKS and YYEKEE (reference sequence). The CDR3 loop is CASFSSGNTIYF. The DNA for the CDR3 is TGTGCCAGCTTCAGCTCTGGAAACACCATATATTTT.

The chain employs TRBV18 and TRBJ1-5, with 7 positions matching TRBD1. The CDR3 is 15 residues long. Trimming cost V 8 bases and J 3 bases; bases outside gene matches: 10. Per the germline V gene, CDR1 is KGHSH and CDR2 is LQKENI. Here the CDR3 reads CASASYRGPNQPQHF. The CDR3 DNA sequence: TGTGCCAGCGCCTCCTACAGGGGCCCCAATCAGCCCCAGCATTTT.

The chain has TRBV10-2 and TRBJ1-2; 7 bases match TRBD1. Germline assignment: CDR1 WSHSY and CDR2 SAAADI. V was pared by 0 bases and J by 8 bases, with 3 bases of the junction left unmatched. The CDR3 contains 13 residues. In nucleotides, the CDR3 is TGCGCCAGCAGTGAGTCGACAGGGTACGGCTACACCTTC. It codes for CASSESTGYGYTF.

The chain uses TRBV12-3 or TRBV12-4 and TRBJ1-2; D not certain. The CDR3 loop spans 12 amino acids. V dropped 1 base and J dropped 4 bases, with 4 bases sitting between them. CDR3 residues: CASSLVLYGYTF. CDR3 sequence (DNA): TGTGCCAGCAGTTTAGTCCTCTATGGCTACACCTTC.

V and J are TRBV19 and TRBJ1-3; D gene unclear. Trimming removed 4 bases from V and 2 bases from J, with 15 bases in between. Germline-derived CDR1 and CDR2 are LNHDA and SQIVND (reference sequence). This CDR3 region has 16 residues. Here the CDR3 DNA reads TGTGCCAGTAGTACCCAATCCGGGTTCGCTGGAAACACCATATATTTT. This gives the protein CASSTQSGFAGNTIYF.

As DNA, the CDR3 is TGTGCCAGCAGCTTTCGGTACAATGAGCAGTTCTTC. Amino acid sequence: CASSFRYNEQFF. This chain connects TRBV5-6 to TRBJ2-1; D unresolved. V was pared by 2 bases and J by 4 bases, with 4 bases between. The germline V gene encodes CDR1 SGHDT and CDR2 YYEEEE. The length of the CDR3 is 12 residues.

DNA for the CDR3: TGTGCCAGCAGCTACGGACTAGCAAGTAACGAGCAGTACTTC. As protein: CASSYGLASNEQYF. V usage is TRBV11-2 and J usage is TRBJ2-7, with 8 bases fitting TRBD2. Looked up from germline, CDR1 is SGHAT and CDR2 is FQNNGV. V was clipped by 4 bases and J by 5 bases; unmatched bases: 7. This CDR3 has 14 residues.

This clone has just a few counts. This chain uses TRBV10-3 with TRBJ1-1; 7 bases align to TRBD1. V lost 7 bases and J lost 4; bases outside the gene matches: 9. Germline V gives CDR1 ENHRY, CDR2 SYGVKD. This CDR3 contains 14 residues. The CDR3 here is CAIKGTEVATEAFF. The DNA for the CDR3 is TGTGCCATCAAGGGGACAGAGGTTGCCACTGAAGCTTTCTTT.

For this clone: Other DNA sequences in this specimen translate into the identical CDR3. The rearrangement links TRBV7-2 to TRBJ1-1; D remains unclear. Germline values: CDR1 SGHTA, CDR2 FQGNSA. Trimming pared 3 bases from V and 8 bases from J, leaving 10 bases between. This CDR3 has 12 residues. CDR3 nucleotides: TGTGCCAGCAGCTTCGGGGTAGGAGAAGCTTTCTTT. This sequence encodes CASSFGVGEAFF.

The gene calls are TRBV7-2 and TRBJ1-1, with 12 bases aligning to TRBD1. The germline V gene encodes CDR1 SGHTA and CDR2 FQGNSA. V was pared by 4 bases and J by 12 bases, with 6 bases of the junction left unmatched. The CDR3 is 13 amino acids. The CDR3 DNA sequence: TGTGCCAGCAGCTCAGGGACAGGGGGCCGGACTTTCTTT. Its translation is CASSSGTGGRTFF.

The chain carries TRBV19 and TRBJ1-4; D ambiguous. Germline CDR1 reads LNHDA; CDR2 reads SQIVND (reference sequence). Trimming pared 3 bases from V and 0 bases from J, leaving 8 bases between. This CDR3 is 15 amino acids long. The CDR3 DNA reads as TGTGCCAGTAGTATGCGGCCCCCAACTAATGAAAAACTGTTTTTT. It translates to CASSMRPPTNEKLFF.

The CDR3, as DNA: TGTGCCAGCAGCCAAGATCTAACGGGGTCCGCTCAGCCCCAGCATTTT. Translation: CASSQDLTGSAQPQHF. This chain uses TRBV4-2 with TRBJ1-5; no reliable D call. With 0 bases removed from V and 6 bases from J, the gap between germline ends came to 15 bases. There are 16 residues in the CDR3. In germline, CDR1 is LGHNA, CDR2 YNFKEQ.

The chain has TRBV5-4 and TRBJ1-2; TRBD1 might be the D (6 bases). Trimming left V 0 bases short and J 4 bases short, with 19 bases between. The CDR3 totals 17 residues. CDR1 and CDR2 from the germline V gene are SGHNT and YYREEE (reference sequence). CDR3 sequence (DNA): TGTGCCAGCAGCTTGGTCGGAAACAGGGTGACCGGCTATGGCTACACCTTC. It yields the protein CASSLVGNRVTGYGYTF.

This chain joins TRBV5-1 and TRBJ1-2; D is perhaps TRBD1 (5 bases). V lost 4 bases to trimming and J lost 8 bases, with 18 bases between them. The CDR3 runs 14 residues. Germline values: CDR1 SGHRS, CDR2 YFSETQ. The CDR3 region has the DNA TGCGCCAGCAGCCTACGAACCCGGGGGGACGGCTACACCTTC. As protein: CASSLRTRGDGYTF.

Only a few counts were recorded for this clone. The chain links TRBV27 to TRBJ2-7; 7 nucleotides match TRBD1. Per germline, CDR1 MNHEY and CDR2 SMNVEV (reference sequence). The J segment lost 3 bases and the V segment lost 6 bases, leaving 14 bases of the junction unmatched. The CDR3 runs 16 residues. The CDR3 DNA reads as TGTGCCAGCAGCCCCCGTCTTGAGGGGGCGGACTACGAGCAGTACTTC. As protein: CASSPRLEGADYEQYF.

The chain has TRBV4-2 and TRBJ1-5; D may be TRBD1 (6 bases). Trimming took 3 bases from V and 0 from J, leaving 18 bases between them. Per germline, CDR1 LGHNA and CDR2 YNFKEQ. CDR3 length equals 18 residues. The CDR3 DNA reads as TGTGCCAGCAGCCACCTTCTCTCGACAGGCAATAGCAATCAGCCCCAGCATTTT. Translating gives CASSHLLSTGNSNQPQHF.

The CDR3 sequence is CASASSNGQETQYF. As DNA, the CDR3 is TGTGCCAGCGCAAGCAGTAACGGGCAAGAGACCCAGTACTTC. The genes are TRBV7-9 and TRBJ2-5; D call uncertain. From germline, CDR1 is SEHNR and CDR2 FQNEAQ (reference sequence). This CDR3 has 14 residues. Deletions cut 8 bases from V and 2 bases from J, with 15 bases between.

The sample holds one count of this clone. The CDR3 sequence is CASSLYPDSWSGGTDTQYF. In DNA, the CDR3 is TGTGCCAGCAGCCTGTACCCTGACTCGTGGAGCGGTGGCACAGATACGCAGTATTTT. The rearrangement joins TRBV7-2 to TRBJ2-3, with D perhaps TRBD2 (5 bases). V was clipped by 5 bases and J by 1 base, with 25 bases between them. The CDR3 extends over 19 amino acids. Germline loops: CDR1 SGHTA, CDR2 FQGNSA.